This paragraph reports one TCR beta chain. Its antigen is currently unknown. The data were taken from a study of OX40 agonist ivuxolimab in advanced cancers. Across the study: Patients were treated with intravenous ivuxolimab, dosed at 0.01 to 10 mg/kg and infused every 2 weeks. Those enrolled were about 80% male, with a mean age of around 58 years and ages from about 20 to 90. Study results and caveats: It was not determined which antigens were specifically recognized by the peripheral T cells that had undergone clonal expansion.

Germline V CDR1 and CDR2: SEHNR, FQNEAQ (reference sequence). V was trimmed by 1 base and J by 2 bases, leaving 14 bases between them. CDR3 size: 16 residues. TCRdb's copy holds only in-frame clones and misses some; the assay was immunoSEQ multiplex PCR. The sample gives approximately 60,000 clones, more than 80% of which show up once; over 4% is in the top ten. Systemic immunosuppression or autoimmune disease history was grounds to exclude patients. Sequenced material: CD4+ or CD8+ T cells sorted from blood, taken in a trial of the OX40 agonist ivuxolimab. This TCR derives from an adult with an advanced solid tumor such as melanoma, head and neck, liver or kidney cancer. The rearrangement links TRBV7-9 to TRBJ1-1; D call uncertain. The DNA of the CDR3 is TGTGCCAGCAGCTTAGGGAGATCGCAGGTCAACACTGAAGCTTTCTTT. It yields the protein CASSLGRSQVNTEAFF.